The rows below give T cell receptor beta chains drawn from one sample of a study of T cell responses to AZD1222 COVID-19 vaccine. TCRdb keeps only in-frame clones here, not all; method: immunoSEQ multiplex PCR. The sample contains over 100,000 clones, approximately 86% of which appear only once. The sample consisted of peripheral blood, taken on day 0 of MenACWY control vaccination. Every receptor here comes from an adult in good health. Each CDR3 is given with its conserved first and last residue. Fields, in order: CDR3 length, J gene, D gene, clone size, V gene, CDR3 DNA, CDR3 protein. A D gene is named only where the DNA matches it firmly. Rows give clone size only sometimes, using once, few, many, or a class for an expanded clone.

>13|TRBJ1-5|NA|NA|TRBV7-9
TGTGCCAGCAGCTTAGAAGGGGCCCAGCCCCAGCATTTT
CASSLEGAQPQHF
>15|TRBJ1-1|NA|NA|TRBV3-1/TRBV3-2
TGTGCCAGCAGCCAAGGGACGAGGGGGGACACTGAAGCTTTCTTT
CASSQGTRGDTEAFF
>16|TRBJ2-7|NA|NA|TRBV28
TGTGCCAGCAGTAGGATCGTAACAGGGGAGGAAGGCGAGCAGTACTTC
CASSRIVTGEEGEQYF
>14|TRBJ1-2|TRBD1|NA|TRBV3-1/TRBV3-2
TGTGCCAGCAGCCAGTTGGACAGGGGAGGAGGCTACACCTTC
CASSQLDRGGGYTF
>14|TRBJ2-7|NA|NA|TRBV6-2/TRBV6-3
TGTGCCAGCAGTTCGGGTTCGAGCTCCTACGAGCAGTACTTC
CASSSGSSSYEQYF
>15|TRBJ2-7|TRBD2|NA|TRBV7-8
TGTGCCACCTCGGTTCGGACTAGCGGGATATACGAGCAGTACTTC
CATSVRTSGIYEQYF
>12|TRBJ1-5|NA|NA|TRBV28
TGTGCCAGCAGTTTAGCGGGGTTTCCCCAGCATTTT
CASSLAGFPQHF
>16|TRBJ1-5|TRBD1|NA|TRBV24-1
TGTGCCACCAGTGACCGGGGACAGGGGAAGGACCAGCCCCAGCATTTT
CATSDRGQGKDQPQHF
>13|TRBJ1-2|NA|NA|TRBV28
TGTGCCAGCAGTTTATCAGCCCTTTGGGGCTACACCTTC
CASSLSALWGYTF
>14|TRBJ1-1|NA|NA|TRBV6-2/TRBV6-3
TGTGCCAGCAGTTATTCGCAGACCCGAACTGAAGCTTTCTTT
CASSYSQTRTEAFF
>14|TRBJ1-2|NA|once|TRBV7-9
TGTGCCAGCAGCTCTTCCCGGGGGGACTATGGCTACACCTTC
CASSSSRGDYGYTF
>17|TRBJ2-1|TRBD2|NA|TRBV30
TGTGCCTGGAGTGTACGGCGGGGGGGTGGCTCCTACAATGAGCAGTTCTTC
CAWSVRRGGGSYNEQFF
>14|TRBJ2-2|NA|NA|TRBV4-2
TGTGCCAGCAGCACCCGGACTGGGACCGGGGAGCTGTTTTTT
CASSTRTGTGELFF
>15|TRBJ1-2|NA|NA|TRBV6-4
TGTGCCAGCAGTGACACCGTGGGACCTAGAGGAGGCTACACCTTC
CASSDTVGPRGGYTF
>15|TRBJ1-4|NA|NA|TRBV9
TGTGCCAGCAGCGTAGGTGGGGACCAGAATGAAAAACTGTTTTTT
CASSVGGDQNEKLFF
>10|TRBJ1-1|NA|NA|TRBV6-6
TGTGCCAGTCAAGACACTGAAGCTTTCTTT
CASQDTEAFF
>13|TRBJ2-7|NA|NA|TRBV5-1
TGCGCCAGCAGCTTTACCGGTAGCAGCGAGCAGTACTTC
CASSFTGSSEQYF
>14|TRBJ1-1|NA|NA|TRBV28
TGTGCCAGCAGGAGGTCGGGGGGAGTGGCTGAAGCTTTCTTT
CASRRSGGVAEAFF
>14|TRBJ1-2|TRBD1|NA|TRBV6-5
TGTGCCAGCACCCGAGGACAGGGTCACTATGGCTACACCTTC
CASTRGQGHYGYTF
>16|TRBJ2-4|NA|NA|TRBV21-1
TGTGCCAGCAGCGTACCGGGACAGGGGCCATTAAACATTCAGTACTTC
CASSVPGQGPLNIQYF
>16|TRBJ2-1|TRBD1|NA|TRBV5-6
TGTGCCAGCAGCTTGGGCCGAATGCCGACAGGGCTGGGGCAGTTCTTC
CASSLGRMPTGLGQFF
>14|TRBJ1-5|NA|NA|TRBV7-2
TGTGCCAGCAGCTTTTATAGGACAGATCAGCCCCAGCATTTT
CASSFYRTDQPQHF
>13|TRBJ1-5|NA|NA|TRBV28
TGTGCCAGCAGGGGGGGGAGCAATCAGCCCCAGCATTTT
CASRGGSNQPQHF
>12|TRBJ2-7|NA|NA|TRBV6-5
TGTGCCAGCAGCTCACAAGGTTACGAGCAGTACTTC
CASSSQGYEQYF
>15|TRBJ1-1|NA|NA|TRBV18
TGTGCCAGCTCACCATATGAGGGCTCCACTACTGAAGCTTTCTTT
CASSPYEGSTTEAFF
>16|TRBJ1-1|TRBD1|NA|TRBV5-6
TGTGCCAGCAGCCCAGGGACAGGGAAAGGGAACACTGAAGCTTTCTTT
CASSPGTGKGNTEAFF
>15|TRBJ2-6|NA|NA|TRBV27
TGTGCCAGCAGTCACGACAACCTTGGGGCCAACGTCCTGACTTTC
CASSHDNLGANVLTF
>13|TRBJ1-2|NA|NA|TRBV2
TGTGCCAGCAGTGAAAAACAGAACTATGGCTACACCTTC
CASSEKQNYGYTF
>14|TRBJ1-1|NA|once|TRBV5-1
TGCGCCAGCAGCGACATGAGGGGGAACACTGAAGCTTTCTTT
CASSDMRGNTEAFF
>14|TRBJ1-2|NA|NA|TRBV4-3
TGCGCCAGCAGCCATTCAGGAACTAACTATGGCTACACCTTC
CASSHSGTNYGYTF
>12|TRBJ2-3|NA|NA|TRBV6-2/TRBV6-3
TGTGCCAGCAGTTACTCGCCCGATACGCAGTATTTT
CASSYSPDTQYF
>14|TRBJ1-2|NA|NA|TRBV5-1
TGCGCCAGCAGCCCCGGCGCAGGGTTAAATGGCTACACCTTC
CASSPGAGLNGYTF
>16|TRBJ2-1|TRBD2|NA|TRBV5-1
TGCGCCAGCAGCTCCGATGGACTAGCGGGAGAGATTGAGCAGTTCTTC
CASSSDGLAGEIEQFF
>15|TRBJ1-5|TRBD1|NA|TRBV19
TGTGCCAGTACCTGGGACAGGGTAGTCGGTCAGCCCCAGCATTTT
CASTWDRVVGQPQHF
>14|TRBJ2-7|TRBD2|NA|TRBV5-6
TGTGCCAGCAGCTTGCCTCCGGGAGGCTACGAGCAGTACTTC
CASSLPPGGYEQYF
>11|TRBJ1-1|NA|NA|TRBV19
TGTGCCAGTCGAACAGGAACTGAAGCTTTCTTT
CASRTGTEAFF
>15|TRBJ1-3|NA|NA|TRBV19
TGTGCCAGTAGTGCGTCGATCCGATCTGGAAACACCATATATTTT
CASSASIRSGNTIYF
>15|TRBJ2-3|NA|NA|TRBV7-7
TGTGCTAGCAGCTGGGCGGGTTTAAGCACAGATACGCAGTATTTT
CASSWAGLSTDTQYF
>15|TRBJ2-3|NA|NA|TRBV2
TGTGCCAGCAGTGGGGAGGACAGGCGCACAGCTACGCAGTATTTT
CASSGEDRRTATQYF
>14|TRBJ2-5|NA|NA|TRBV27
TGTGCCAGCAGTCCCGAGACCTCAGGAGAGACCCAGTACTTC
CASSPETSGETQYF
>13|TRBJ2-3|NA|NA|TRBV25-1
TGTGCCAGCAGTGATTCCAGCACAGATACGCAGTATTTT
CASSDSSTDTQYF